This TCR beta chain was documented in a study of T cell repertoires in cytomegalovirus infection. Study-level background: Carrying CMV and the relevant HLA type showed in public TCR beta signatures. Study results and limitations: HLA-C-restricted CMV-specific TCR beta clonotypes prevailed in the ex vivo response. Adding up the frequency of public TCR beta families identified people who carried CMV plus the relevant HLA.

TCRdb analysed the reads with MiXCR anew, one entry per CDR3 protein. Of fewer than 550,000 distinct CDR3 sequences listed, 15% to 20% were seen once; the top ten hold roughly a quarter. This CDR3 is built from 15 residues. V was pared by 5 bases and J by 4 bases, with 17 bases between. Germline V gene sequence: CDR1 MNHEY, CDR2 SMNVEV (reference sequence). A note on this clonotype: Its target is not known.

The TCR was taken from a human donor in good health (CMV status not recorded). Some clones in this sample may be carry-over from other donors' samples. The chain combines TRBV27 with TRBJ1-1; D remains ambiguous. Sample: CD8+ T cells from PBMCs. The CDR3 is CASSPWTEEPTEAFF. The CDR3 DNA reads TGTGCCAGCAGTCCCTGGACCGAGGAGCCCACTGAAGCTTTCTTT.